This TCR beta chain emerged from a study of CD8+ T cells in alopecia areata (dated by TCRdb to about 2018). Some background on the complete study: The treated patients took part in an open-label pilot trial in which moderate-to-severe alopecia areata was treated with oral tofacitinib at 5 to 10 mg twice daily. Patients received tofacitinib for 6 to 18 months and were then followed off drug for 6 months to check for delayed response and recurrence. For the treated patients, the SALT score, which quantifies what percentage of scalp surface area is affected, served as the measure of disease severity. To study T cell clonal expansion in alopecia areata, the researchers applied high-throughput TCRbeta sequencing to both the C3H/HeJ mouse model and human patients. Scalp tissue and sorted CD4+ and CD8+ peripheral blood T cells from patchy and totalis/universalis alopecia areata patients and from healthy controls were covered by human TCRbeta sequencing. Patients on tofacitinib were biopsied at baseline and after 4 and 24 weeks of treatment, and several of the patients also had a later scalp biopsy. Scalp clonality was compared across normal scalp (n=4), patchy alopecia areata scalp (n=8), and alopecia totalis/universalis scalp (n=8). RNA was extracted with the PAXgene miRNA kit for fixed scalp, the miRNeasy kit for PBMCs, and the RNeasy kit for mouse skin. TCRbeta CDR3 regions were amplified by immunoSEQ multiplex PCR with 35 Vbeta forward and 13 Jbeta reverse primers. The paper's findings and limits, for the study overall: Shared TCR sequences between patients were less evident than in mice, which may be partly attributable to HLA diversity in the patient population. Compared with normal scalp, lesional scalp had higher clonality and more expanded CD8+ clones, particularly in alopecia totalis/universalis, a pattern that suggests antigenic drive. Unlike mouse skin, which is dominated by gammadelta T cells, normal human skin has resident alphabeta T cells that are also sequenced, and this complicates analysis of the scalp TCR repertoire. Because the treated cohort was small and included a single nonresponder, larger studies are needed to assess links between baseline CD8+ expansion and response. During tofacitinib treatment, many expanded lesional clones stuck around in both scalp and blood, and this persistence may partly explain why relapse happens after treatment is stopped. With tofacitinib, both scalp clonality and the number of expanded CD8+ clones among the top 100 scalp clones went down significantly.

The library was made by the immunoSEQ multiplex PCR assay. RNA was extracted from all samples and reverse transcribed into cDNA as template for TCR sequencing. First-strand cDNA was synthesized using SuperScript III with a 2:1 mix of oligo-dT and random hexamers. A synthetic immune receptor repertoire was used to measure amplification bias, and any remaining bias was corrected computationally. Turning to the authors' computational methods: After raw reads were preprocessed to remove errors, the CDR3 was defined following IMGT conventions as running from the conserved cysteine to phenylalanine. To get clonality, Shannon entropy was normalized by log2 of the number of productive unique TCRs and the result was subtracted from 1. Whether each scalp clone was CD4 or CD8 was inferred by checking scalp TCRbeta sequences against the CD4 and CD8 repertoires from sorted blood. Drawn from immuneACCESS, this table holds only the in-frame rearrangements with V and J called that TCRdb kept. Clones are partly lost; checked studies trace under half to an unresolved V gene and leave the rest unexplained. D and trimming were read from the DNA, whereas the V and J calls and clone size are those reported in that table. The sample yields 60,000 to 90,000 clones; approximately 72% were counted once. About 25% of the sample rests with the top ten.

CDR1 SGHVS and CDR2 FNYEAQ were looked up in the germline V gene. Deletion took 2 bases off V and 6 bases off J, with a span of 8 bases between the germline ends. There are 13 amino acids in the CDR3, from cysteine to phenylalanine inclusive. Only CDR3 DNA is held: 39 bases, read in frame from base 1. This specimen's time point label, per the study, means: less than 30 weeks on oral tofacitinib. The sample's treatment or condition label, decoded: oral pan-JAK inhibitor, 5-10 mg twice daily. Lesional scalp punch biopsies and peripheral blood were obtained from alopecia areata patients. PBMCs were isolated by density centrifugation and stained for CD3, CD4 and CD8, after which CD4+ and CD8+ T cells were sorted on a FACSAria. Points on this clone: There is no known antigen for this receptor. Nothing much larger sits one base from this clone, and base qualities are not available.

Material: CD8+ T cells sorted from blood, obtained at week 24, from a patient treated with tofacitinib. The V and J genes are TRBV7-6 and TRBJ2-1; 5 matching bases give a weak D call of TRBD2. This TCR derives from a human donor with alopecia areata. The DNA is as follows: TGTGCCAGCAGCTTATTAACTAGCAATGAGCAGTTCTTC. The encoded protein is CASSLLTSNEQFF. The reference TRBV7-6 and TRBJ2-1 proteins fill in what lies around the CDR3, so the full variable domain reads GAGVSQSPRYKVTKRGQDVALRCDPISGHVSLYWYRQALGQGPEFLTYFNYEAQQDKSGLPNDRFSAERPEGSISTLTIQRTEQRDSAMYRCASSLLTSNEQFFGPGTRLTVL.